One and the same sample provided the 4 T cell receptor beta chains below, sequenced in a study of CD8 T cells in ankylosing spondylitis. Findings of the study overall: Blood from ankylosing spondylitis patients appeared to carry a characteristic roughly eight-variant TCR beta motif.

These receptors have no identified antigens. TCRdb re-derived calls from the 5' RACE reads in MiXCR, one entry per CDR3 protein. This table holds about 540,000 distinct CDR3 sequences, roughly 13% found once. The sequenced material came from blood, either unsorted or a sorted T cell fraction (not recorded which). The receptors come from a male donor with ankylosing spondylitis.

This clonotype was observed many times. This chain links TRBV5-1 with TRBJ1-3; D is possibly TRBD1 (5 bases). V gave up 2 bases and J gave up 3 bases, with 12 bases separating them. The germline gives CDR1 SGHRS, CDR2 YFSETQ. The CDR3 spans 15 residues. The CDR3 reads CASSFDGASGNTIYF. DNA of the CDR3: TGCGCCAGCAGCTTTGACGGGGCAAGTGGAAACACCATATATTTT.

This clonotype has at least ten counts. V is TRBV29-1 and J is TRBJ2-5; D gene ambiguous. Trimming left V 4 bases short and J 2 bases short, with 11 bases between. Germline-derived CDR1 and CDR2 are SQVTM and ANQGSEA. There are 13 residues in the CDR3. The CDR3 nucleotides read TGCAGCGTTGGGTTTGCAGGACAAGAGACCCAGTACTTC. Its translation: CSVGFAGQETQYF.

At least ten counts were recorded for this clonotype. The chain carries TRBV7-9 and TRBJ2-7; 10 nucleotides match TRBD2. The CDR3 has 13 amino acids. V shed 7 bases and J 5 bases; nucleotides not matched to a gene: 5. Germline CDR1 is SEHNR and CDR2 is FQNEAQ (reference sequence). The CDR3 is CASNPSGSHEQYF. CDR3 DNA sequence: TGTGCCAGCAACCCTAGCGGGAGCCACGAGCAGTACTTC.

This clonotype was found a few times. The gene calls are TRBV20-1 and TRBJ2-2, with 11 bases matching TRBD2. This CDR3 is built from 15 residues. V lost 6 bases, J lost 5 bases, and 8 bases stayed unmatched. CDR1 is DFQATT, CDR2 SNEGSKA, per germline (reference sequence). Written as DNA, the CDR3 is TGCAGTGCCTTAACTAGCGGGAGTGGAACCGGGGAGCTGTTTTTT. This codes for CSALTSGSGTGELFF.